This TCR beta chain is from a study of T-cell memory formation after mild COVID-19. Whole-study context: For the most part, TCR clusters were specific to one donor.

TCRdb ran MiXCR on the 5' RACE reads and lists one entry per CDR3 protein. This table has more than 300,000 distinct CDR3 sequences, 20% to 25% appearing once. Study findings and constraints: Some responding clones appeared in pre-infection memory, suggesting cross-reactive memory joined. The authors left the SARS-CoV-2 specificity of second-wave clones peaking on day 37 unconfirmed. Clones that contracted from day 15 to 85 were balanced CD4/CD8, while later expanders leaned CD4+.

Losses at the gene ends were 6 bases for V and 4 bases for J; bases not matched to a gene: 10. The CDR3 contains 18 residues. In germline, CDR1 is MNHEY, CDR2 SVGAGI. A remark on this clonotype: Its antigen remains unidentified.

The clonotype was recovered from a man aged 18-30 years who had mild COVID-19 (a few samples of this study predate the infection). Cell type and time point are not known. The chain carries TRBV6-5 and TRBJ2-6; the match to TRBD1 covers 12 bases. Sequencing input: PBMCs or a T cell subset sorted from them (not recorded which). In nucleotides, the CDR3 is TGTGCCAGCAGAGGAGGGGACAGGGGGCTTACCGGGGCCAACGTCCTGACTTTC. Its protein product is CASRGGDRGLTGANVLTF.